This T cell receptor (beta chain) was identified in a study of graft-versus-host responses after intestinal transplantation. Study details: The transplants performed in recipients were multivisceral, liver-intestinal, or isolated intestinal. Findings and limits, study-wide: Among recipient marrow samples, GvH clones were found; some appeared first in ileum or blood. Early after transplant, HvG clones declined as circulating GvH clones peaked.

The table came from immunoSEQ multiplex PCR; TCRdb's copy has only in-frame clones and leaves some out. The repertoire has about 88,000 clones, about nine tenths of them found once; the top ten carry 0.11%. A word on this clone: As yet, its antigen is unknown.

Trimming cost V 4 bases and J 0 bases; bases outside gene matches: 0. This CDR3 is 14 amino acids long. CDR1 SGHRS and CDR2 YFSETQ come from the germline V gene. The sample here was unstimulated CD4+ T cells sorted from spleen or lymph node cells, taken before intestinal transplant. This TCR derives from a human donor who received an intestinal transplant. J is TRBJ1-3 and V is TRBV5-1; TRBD1 matches at 8 bases. In DNA, the CDR3 is TGCGCCAGCAGCGGACAGGGCTCTGGAAACACCATATATTTT. Amino acid sequence: CASSGQGSGNTIYF.